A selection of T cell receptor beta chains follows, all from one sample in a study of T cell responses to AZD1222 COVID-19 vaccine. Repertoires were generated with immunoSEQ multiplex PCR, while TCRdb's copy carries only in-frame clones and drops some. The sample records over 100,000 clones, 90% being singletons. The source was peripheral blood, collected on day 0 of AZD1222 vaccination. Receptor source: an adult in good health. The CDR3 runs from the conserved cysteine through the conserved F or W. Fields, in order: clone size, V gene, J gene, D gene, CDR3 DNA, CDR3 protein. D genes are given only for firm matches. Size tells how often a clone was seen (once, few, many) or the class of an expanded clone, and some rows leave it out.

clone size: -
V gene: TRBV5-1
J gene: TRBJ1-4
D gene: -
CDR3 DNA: TGCGCCAGCAGCTTGGACAGGCCTAATGAAAAACTGTTTTTT
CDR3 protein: CASSLDRPNEKLFF

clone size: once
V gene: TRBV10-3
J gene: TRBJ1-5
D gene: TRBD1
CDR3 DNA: TGTGCCATCAGCGCGGACAGGGATAGCAATCAGCCCCAGCATTTT
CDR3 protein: CAISADRDSNQPQHF

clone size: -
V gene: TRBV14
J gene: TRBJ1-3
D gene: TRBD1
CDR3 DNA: TGTGCCAGCAGCCAAGTGAAGGGGGCTGCTGGAAACACCATATATTTT
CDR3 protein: CASSQVKGAAGNTIYF

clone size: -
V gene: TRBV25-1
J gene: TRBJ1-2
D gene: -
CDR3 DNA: TGTGCCAGCAGTGATCTCTATGGCTACACCTTC
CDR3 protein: CASSDLYGYTF

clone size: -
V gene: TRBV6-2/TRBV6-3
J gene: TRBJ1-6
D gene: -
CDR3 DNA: TGTGCCAGCACCCCCGGGGCGGGACTGGAATATAATTCACCCCTCCACTTT
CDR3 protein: CASTPGAGLEYNSPLHF

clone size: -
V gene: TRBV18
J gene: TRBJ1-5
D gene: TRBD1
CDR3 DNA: TGTGCCAGCTCAGCCCAGGGGGTAGATAATCAGCCCCAGCATTTT
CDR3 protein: CASSAQGVDNQPQHF

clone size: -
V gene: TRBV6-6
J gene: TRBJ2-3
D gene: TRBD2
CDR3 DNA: TGTGCCAGCAGTCTCTTCCCAGCGGGGGGCCCCATTAGCACAGATACGCAGTATTTT
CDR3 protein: CASSLFPAGGPISTDTQYF

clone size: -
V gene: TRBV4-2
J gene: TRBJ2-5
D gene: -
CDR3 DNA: TGTGCCAGCAGCGGACGGGGTGGACTTTCCCAGGGAGAGACCCAGTACTTC
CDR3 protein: CASSGRGGLSQGETQYF

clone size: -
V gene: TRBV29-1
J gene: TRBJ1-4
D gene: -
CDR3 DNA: TGCAGCGTAACCCTCCTCAGTGATGAAAAACTGTTTTTT
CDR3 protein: CSVTLLSDEKLFF

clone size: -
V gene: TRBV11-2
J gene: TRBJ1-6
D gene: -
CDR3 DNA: TGTGCCAGCAGCCAGCCCGGGACCACTAATTCACCCCTCCACTTT
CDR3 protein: CASSQPGTTNSPLHF

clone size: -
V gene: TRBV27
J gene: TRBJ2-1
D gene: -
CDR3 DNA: TGTGCCAGCAGTCTGGGGGCCGGGAGCTCCTACAATGAGCAGTTCTTC
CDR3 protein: CASSLGAGSSYNEQFF

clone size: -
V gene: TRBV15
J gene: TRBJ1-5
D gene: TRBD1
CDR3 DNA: TGTGCCACCAGCATTCTGGGACAGACAAATTTTCAGCCCCAGCATTTT
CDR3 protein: CATSILGQTNFQPQHF

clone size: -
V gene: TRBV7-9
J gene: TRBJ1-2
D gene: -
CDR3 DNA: TGTGCCAGCAGCTTAGAGGATAACTATGGCTACACCTTC
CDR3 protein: CASSLEDNYGYTF

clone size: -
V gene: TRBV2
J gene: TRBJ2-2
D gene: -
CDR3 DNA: TGTGCCAGCAGACGAGGAGCTTCCGGGGAGCTGTTTTTT
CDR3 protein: CASRRGASGELFF

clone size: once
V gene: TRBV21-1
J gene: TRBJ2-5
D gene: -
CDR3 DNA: TGTGCCAGCAGCAAAGGTCTTACAGCGAGACAAGAGACCCAGTACTTC
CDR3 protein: CASSKGLTARQETQYF

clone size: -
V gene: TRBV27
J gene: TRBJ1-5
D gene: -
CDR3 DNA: TGTGCCAGCAGTTCAGGACAGCAACTACATAGCAATCAGCCCCAGCATTTT
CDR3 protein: CASSSGQQLHSNQPQHF

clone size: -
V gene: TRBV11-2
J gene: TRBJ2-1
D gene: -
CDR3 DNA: TGTGCCAGCAGCGAAGAGGTCTTC
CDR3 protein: CASSEEVF

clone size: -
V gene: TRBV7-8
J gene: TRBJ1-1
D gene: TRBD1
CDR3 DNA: TGTGCCAGCAGCCGGACAGGGAACGAAGCTTTCTTT
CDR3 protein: CASSRTGNEAFF

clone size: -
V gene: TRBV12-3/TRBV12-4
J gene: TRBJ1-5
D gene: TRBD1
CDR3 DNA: TGTGCCAGCAGCCCCAGGGGGGGTCAGCCCCAGCATTTT
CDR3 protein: CASSPRGGQPQHF

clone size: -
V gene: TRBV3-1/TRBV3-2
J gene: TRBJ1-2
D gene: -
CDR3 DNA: TGTGCCAGCAGCCACCGAGGGGTGGGGGCTTTAAGTACTAACTATGGCTACACCTTC
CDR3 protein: CASSHRGVGALSTNYGYTF

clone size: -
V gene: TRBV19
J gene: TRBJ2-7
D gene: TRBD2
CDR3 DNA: TGTGCCAGTAGTATGGGGAGGGATCACCACGAGCAGTACTTC
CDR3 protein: CASSMGRDHHEQYF

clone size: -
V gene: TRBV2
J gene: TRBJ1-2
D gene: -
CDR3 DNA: TGTGCCAGCAAAGGGGCCAGCTCCTCTGGCTACACCTTC
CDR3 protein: CASKGASSSGYTF

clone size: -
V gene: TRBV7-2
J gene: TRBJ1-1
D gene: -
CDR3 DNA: TGTGCCAGCAGCTTAGAAGTCAGGGGAAACACTGAAGCTTTCTTT
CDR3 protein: CASSLEVRGNTEAFF

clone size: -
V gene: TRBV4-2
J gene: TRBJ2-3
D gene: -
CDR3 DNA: TGTGCCAGCAGCCAAGATAGGGTTGAGAGGGGCACAGATACGCAGTATTTT
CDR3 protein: CASSQDRVERGTDTQYF

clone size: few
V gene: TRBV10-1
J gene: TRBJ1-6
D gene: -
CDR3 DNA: TGCGCCAGCAGTGAGAGGACAGTTAATTCACCCCTCCACTTT
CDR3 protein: CASSERTVNSPLHF

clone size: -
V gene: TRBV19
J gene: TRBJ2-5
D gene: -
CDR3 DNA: TGTGCCAGTAGTACAGGACTGGGCCAAGAGACCCAGTACTTC
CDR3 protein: CASSTGLGQETQYF

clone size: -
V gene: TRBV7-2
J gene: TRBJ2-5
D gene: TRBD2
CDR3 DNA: TGTGCCAGCAGCCCCGGACTAGCGGGGGGGGAGAAGTACTTC
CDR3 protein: CASSPGLAGGEKYF

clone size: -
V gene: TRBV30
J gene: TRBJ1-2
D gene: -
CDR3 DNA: TGTGCCTGGAGGACTCCCGGACAGATCATTAACTATGGCTACACCTTC
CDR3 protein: CAWRTPGQIINYGYTF

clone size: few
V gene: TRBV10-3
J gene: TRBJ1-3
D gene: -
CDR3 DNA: TGTGCCATCAGTGAGCGCTCCGTAAACACCATATATTTT
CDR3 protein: CAISERSVNTIYF

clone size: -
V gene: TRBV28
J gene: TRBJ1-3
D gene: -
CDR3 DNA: TGTGCCAGCAGTTTATGGGGTGGAAACACCATATATTTT
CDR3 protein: CASSLWGGNTIYF

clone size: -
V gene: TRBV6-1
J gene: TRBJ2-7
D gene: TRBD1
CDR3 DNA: TGTGCCAGCAGTGAAGCGGGGACAGGGTCAACTACGCACTTC
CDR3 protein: CASSEAGTGSTTHF

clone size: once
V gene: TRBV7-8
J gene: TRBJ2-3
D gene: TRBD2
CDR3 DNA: TGTGCCAGCAGCTTCCTAGCGGGGGGGCCTTACCGCACAGATACGCAGTATTTT
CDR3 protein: CASSFLAGGPYRTDTQYF

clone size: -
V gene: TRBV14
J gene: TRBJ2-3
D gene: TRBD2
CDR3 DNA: TGTGCCAGCAGCGAGATGCGGGGGGTGACAGATACGCAGTATTTT
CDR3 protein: CASSEMRGVTDTQYF

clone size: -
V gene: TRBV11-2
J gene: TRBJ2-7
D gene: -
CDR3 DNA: TGTGCCAGCAGCCCCCGGCGAGGAAGGTCCTACGAGCAGTACTTC
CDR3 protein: CASSPRRGRSYEQYF

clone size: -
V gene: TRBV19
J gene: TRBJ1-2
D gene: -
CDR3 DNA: TGTGCCAGTAGTCCCAGTTTCTTCAGGGAAAGCTATGGCTACACCTTC
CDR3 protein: CASSPSFFRESYGYTF

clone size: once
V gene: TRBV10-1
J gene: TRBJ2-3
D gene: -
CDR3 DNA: TGCGCCAGCAGCCGGGACCTCTGGGATACGCAGTATTTT
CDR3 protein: CASSRDLWDTQYF

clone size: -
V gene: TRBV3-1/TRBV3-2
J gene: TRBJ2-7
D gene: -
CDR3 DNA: TGTGCCAGCAGCCAAGCTCGGACCCCTTTCTACGAGCAGTACTTC
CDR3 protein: CASSQARTPFYEQYF

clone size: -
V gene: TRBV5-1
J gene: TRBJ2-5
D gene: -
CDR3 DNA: TGCGCCAGCAGACGGCAGCATCAAGAGACCCAGTACTTC
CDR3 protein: CASRRQHQETQYF

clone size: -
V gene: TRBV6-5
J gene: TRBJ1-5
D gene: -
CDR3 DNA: TGTGCCAGCAGTTACGTTCCAGATAGCAATCAGCCCCAGCATTTT
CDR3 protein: CASSYVPDSNQPQHF

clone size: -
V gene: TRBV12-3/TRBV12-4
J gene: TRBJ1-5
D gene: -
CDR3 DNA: TGTGCCAGCGTCCAAGGGGGGGCTGGGCCCCAGCATTTT
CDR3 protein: CASVQGGAGPQHF

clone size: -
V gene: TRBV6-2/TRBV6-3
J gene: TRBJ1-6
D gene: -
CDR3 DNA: TGTGCCAGCAGTTACAGGGGACCTAATTCACCCCTCCACTTT
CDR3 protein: CASSYRGPNSPLHF

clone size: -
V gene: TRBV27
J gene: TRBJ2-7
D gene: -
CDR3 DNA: TGTGCCAGCAGTTCCCTCTCCTACGAGCAGTACTTC
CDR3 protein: CASSSLSYEQYF

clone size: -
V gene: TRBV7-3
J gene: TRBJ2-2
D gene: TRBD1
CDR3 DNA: TGTGCCAGCAGCGAGACAGGGGGGAACACCGGGGAGCTGTTTTTT
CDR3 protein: CASSETGGNTGELFF

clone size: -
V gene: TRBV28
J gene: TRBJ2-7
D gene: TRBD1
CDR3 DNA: TGTGCCAGCAATAGGGACAGGGTTCCCTACGAGCAGTACTTC
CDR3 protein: CASNRDRVPYEQYF

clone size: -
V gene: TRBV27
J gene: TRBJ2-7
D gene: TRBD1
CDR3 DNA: TGTGCCAGCAGTTACGCCGGGACAGGGGGCCACGAGCAGTACTTC
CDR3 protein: CASSYAGTGGHEQYF

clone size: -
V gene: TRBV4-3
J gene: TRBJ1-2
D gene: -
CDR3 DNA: TGCGCCAGCAGCCAAGAATTTTTTTCGGCTTGGGGTGGCTACACCTTC
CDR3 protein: CASSQEFFSAWGGYTF

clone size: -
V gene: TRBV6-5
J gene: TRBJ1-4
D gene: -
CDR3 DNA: TGTGCCAGCAGTCAGGGAGGCGAAAAACTGTTTTTT
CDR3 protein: CASSQGGEKLFF

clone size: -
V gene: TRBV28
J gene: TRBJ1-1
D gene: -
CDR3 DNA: TGTGCCAGCAGTTCCCCGTCACTTGGAGGAAATGAAGCTTTCTTT
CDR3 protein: CASSSPSLGGNEAFF

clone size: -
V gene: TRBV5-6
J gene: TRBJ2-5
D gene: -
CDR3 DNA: TGTGCCAGCAGCTGGAGGGCACAAGAGACCCAGTACTTC
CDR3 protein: CASSWRAQETQYF

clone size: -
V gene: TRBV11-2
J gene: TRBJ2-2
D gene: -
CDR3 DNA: TGTGCCAGCCGGGATACGAAAGAGGCCGGGGAGCTGTTTTTT
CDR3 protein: CASRDTKEAGELFF

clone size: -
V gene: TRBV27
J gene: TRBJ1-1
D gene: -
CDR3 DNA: TGTGCCAGCAAAATAGGGCGTGCCACTGAAGCTTTCTTT
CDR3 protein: CASKIGRATEAFF

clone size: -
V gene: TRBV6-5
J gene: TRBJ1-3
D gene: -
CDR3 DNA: TGTGCCAGCAACAGGGCTGGAAACACCATATATTTT
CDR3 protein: CASNRAGNTIYF

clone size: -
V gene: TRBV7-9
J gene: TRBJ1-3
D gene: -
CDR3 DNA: TGTGCCAGCACCGGGGTCTCTGGAAACACCATATATTTT
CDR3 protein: CASTGVSGNTIYF

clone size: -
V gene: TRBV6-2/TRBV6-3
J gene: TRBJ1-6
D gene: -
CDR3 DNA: TGTGCCAGCAGTTATGCAGGGGCGCATTCACCCCTCCACTTT
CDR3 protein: CASSYAGAHSPLHF

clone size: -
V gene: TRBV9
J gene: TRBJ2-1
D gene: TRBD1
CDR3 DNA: TGTGCCAGCAGCGTAGACGGACAGGTCTACAATGAGCAGTTCTTC
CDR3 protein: CASSVDGQVYNEQFF

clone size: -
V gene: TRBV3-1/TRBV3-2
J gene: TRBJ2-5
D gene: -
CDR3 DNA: TGTGCCAGCAGCCAGAAGGGGGGGCGGGAGACCCAGTACTTC
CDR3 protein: CASSQKGGRETQYF